The 28 T cell receptor beta chains reported below all come from one sample, sequenced in a study of immune cell composition in non-small cell lung cancer. Assay used: immunoSEQ multiplex PCR; TCRdb lists only in-frame clones, some missing. The sample holds about 13,000 clones, roughly 70% seen once. Sequencing was performed on lung tumor tissue. The origin of the receptors is a human donor with non-small cell lung cancer.

V is TRBV28 and J is TRBJ2-7; D gene uncertain. CDR3 size: 12 residues. Germline V gives CDR1 MDHEN, CDR2 SYDVKM. The V end was cut by 3 bases, the J end by 6 bases, with 9 bases between. The CDR3 DNA is TGTGCCAGCAGTTTTTCCGGGTTCGAGCAGTACTTC. Protein sequence: CASSFSGFEQYF.

This chain uses TRBV6-5 with TRBJ2-7; 10 bases fit TRBD2. The V and J ends lost 2 bases and 5 bases, in that order; junction bases with no gene match: 9. Germline loops: CDR1 MNHEY, CDR2 SVGAGI. The CDR3 has 16 amino acids. The CDR3 loop reads CASSYEGGTSANEQYF. The CDR3 DNA reads as TGTGCCAGCAGTTACGAGGGGGGGACTAGCGCAAACGAGCAGTACTTC.

The V and J genes are TRBV21-1 and TRBJ2-7; TRBD2 is taken as the D call from the table, unchecked against the DNA. TRBV21-1 corresponds to a pseudogene. This CDR3 is 11 amino acids long. CDR3 nucleotides: TGTGCCAGCAGCAAAGCGCGCGGTGTCCTAGTC. Translation: CASSKARGVLV.

The rearrangement uses TRBV7-8 and TRBJ1-1; 11 bases map to TRBD1. There are 16 residues in the CDR3. Per germline, CDR1 SGHVS and CDR2 FQNEAQ. V shed 4 bases and J 6 bases; nucleotides not matched to a gene: 10. The DNA of the CDR3 is TGTGCCAGCAGCTCCCAGGGGACAGGGGGGCTCGCTGAAGCTTTCTTT. It encodes CASSSQGTGGLAEAFF.

The V gene is TRBV5-1, the J gene TRBJ1-4, with a weak D call TRBD1 (6 bases). V gave up 0 bases and J gave up 2 bases, with 11 bases separating them. The CDR3 runs 16 residues. CDR1 is SGHRS, CDR2 YFSETQ, per germline. The CDR3 sequence: CASSLELQGTNEKLFF. DNA for the CDR3: TGCGCCAGCAGCTTGGAGTTACAGGGTACTAATGAAAAACTGTTTTTT.

This clone was recorded a few times. The rearrangement links TRBV10-3 to TRBJ2-2; 9 bases match TRBD1. The CDR3 length is 16 residues. The germline CDR1 and CDR2 sequences are ENHRY and SYGVKD. V was pared by 2 bases and J by 5 bases, with 6 bases of the junction left unmatched. The CDR3 DNA reads TGTGCCATCAGTGAGAGGGGACAGGGAGGAACCGGGGAGCTGTTTTTT. This sequence encodes CAISERGQGGTGELFF.

This chain connects TRBV6-1 to TRBJ2-6, with a possible D match to TRBD1 (5 bases). This CDR3 is 15 amino acids long. CDR1 MNHNS and CDR2 SASEGT come from the germline V gene. V was shortened by 6 bases and J by 1 base, with 10 bases between the two germline ends. The CDR3 DNA reads TGTGCCAGCAGCTTAGGGGAATCTGGGGCCAACGTCCTGACTTTC. Translated, it gives CASSLGESGANVLTF.

The V call is TRBV28, the J call TRBJ1-5; 10 positions agree with TRBD1. The V gene end was trimmed by 10 bases and the J gene end by 7 bases; junction bases not matched to a gene: 10. Germline V CDR1 and CDR2: MDHEN, SYDVKM. The CDR3 sequence is 14 residues long. The CDR3 DNA follows: TGTGCCACGTCTTCGACAGGGGGCGGGCAGCCCCAGCATTTT. Translated, it gives CATSSTGGGQPQHF.

This rearrangement joins TRBV6-1 to TRBJ2-1, with D perhaps matching TRBD1 (7 bases). Germline values: CDR1 MNHNS, CDR2 SASEGT. V was shortened by 2 bases and J by 7 bases, with 15 bases between the two germline ends. This CDR3 contains 15 residues. In DNA form, the CDR3 reads TGTGCCAGCAGTGAAAGACAGGGACTCAGGAATGAGCAGTTCTTC. It encodes CASSERQGLRNEQFF.

The sample holds a few counts of this clone. The CDR3 spells CASSGTVYRRNYGYTF. CDR3 nucleotides: TGTGCCAGCAGTGGGACCGTCTACAGGAGAAACTATGGCTACACCTTC. The chain recombines TRBV6-1 with TRBJ1-2; D is possibly TRBD1 (5 bases). CDR1 and CDR2 from the germline V gene are MNHNS and SASEGT. The CDR3 consists of 16 residues. The V end was cut by 4 bases, the J end by 2 bases, with 17 bases between.

The genes are TRBV5-1 and TRBJ1-2, with D tentatively TRBD1 (6 bases). V lost 6 bases, J lost 6 bases, and 9 bases lay in between. The V gene's germline CDR1 is SGHRS and CDR2 YFSETQ. The CDR3 runs 11 residues. CDR3 protein: CASKTGNGYTF. The CDR3, as DNA: TGCGCCAGCAAAACAGGGAATGGCTACACCTTC.

This clone has more than one count but fewer than ten. This rearrangement joins TRBV7-9 to TRBJ1-2, with a possible D match to TRBD1 (5 bases). Trimming left V 5 bases short and J 5 bases short, with 9 bases between. Germline-derived CDR1 and CDR2 are SEHNR and FQNEAQ (reference sequence). This CDR3 comprises 12 residues. This CDR3 is CASSATEYGYTF. The CDR3 DNA reads TGTGCCAGCAGCGCGACAGAGTATGGCTACACCTTC.

This clone has just a few counts. The chain links TRBV25-1 to TRBJ1-6, with D uncertain. CDR3 length: 13 residues. Germline V gene sequence: CDR1 MGHDK, CDR2 SYGVNS. V lost 0 bases and J 9 bases, leaving 6 bases between the germline ends. DNA of the CDR3: TGTGCCAGCAGTGAATATCGAGGTTCACCCCTCCACTTT. Amino acid sequence: CASSEYRGSPLHF.

The chain uses TRBV27 and TRBJ2-3; 12 bases match TRBD2. Per the germline V gene, CDR1 is MNHEY and CDR2 is SMNVEV (reference sequence). The CDR3 consists of 17 residues. The trim removed 2 bases at V and 4 bases at J, leaving 7 bases unmatched. The CDR3 here is CASSLRTTSGRADTQYF. CDR3 bases: TGTGCCAGCAGTTTACGGACGACTAGCGGGAGAGCAGATACGCAGTATTTT.

The chain combines TRBV25-1 with TRBJ1-3; TRBD1 is a possible D gene (5 bases). Per the germline V gene, CDR1 is MGHDK and CDR2 is SYGVNS. V was trimmed by 0 bases and J by 4 bases, leaving 10 bases between them. The CDR3 length is 15 residues. The CDR3 is CASSEYGGTGNTIYF. As DNA, the CDR3 is TGTGCCAGCAGTGAATACGGCGGGACGGGAAACACCATATATTTT. Looking up the rest from reference TRBV25-1 and TRBJ1-3 gives the full variable domain: EADIYQTPRYLVIGTGKKITLECSQTMGHDKMYWYQQDPGMELHLIHYSYGVNSTEKGDLSSESTVSRIRTEHFPLTLESARPSHTSQYLCASSEYGGTGNTIYFGEGSWLTVV.

The chain is built from TRBV28 and TRBJ1-3, with D perhaps TRBD1 (5 bases). Germline V CDR1 and CDR2: MDHEN, SYDVKM. The CDR3 spans 14 residues. Trimming took off 7 bases at V and 3 bases at J, with 13 bases between the two ends. CDR3 DNA sequence: TGTGCCAGCAACCTTGCGGGGGGTGGAAACACCATATATTTT. Its translation: CASNLAGGGNTIYF.

The chain uses TRBV7-2 and TRBJ1-5; no clear D gene. Germline CDR1 is SGHTA and CDR2 is FQGNSA. This CDR3 is built from 15 residues. V was pared by 2 bases and J by 6 bases, with 14 bases between. The CDR3 here is CASSLSGEGGQPQHF. The CDR3 DNA sequence: TGTGCCAGCAGCTTATCAGGAGAGGGCGGTCAGCCCCAGCATTTT.

This clone was picked up a small number of times. This sequence joins TRBV7-9 and TRBJ2-3; 9 bases map to TRBD2. CDR1 SEHNR and CDR2 FQNEAQ come from the germline V gene (reference sequence). This CDR3 has 15 amino acids. V gave up 1 base and J gave up 4 bases; unmatched junction bases: 3. CDR3 loop: CASSLGGRASDTQYF. CDR3 DNA: TGTGCCAGCAGCTTAGGCGGGAGGGCCTCAGATACGCAGTATTTT.

This clone is classed as medium-sized. This rearrangement joins TRBV6-6 to TRBJ1-2; 12 positions agree with TRBD1. CDR3 length: 16 residues. V dropped 6 bases and J dropped 8; count of bases not matched to a gene: 13. The germline V gene has CDR1 MNHNY and CDR2 SVGAGI (reference sequence). CDR3 DNA sequence: TGTGCCAGCAGATGGGACAGGGGGCCAGACGTGTTGGGCTACACCTTC. Translating gives CASRWDRGPDVLGYTF.

As concerns this clone: The junction and the germline gene differ at one end; a read error may be behind it. V gene TRBV7-7 combines with J gene TRBJ2-5, with TRBD2 matching 10 bases. The CDR3 spans 15 residues. Germline CDR1 and CDR2: SSHAT and FNYEAQ (reference sequence). The CDR3 sequence is CASSPEGTSDETQYF. CDR3 in DNA: TGTGCTAGCAGCCCAGAGGGGACTAGCGATGAGACCCAGTACTTC. Together with reference TRBV7-7 and TRBJ2-5, the CDR3 gives the full variable domain: GAGVSQSPRYKVTKRGQDVTLRCDPISSHATLYWYQQALGQGPEFLTYFNYEAQPDKSGLPSDRFSAERPEGSISTLTIQRTEQRDSAMYRCASSPEGTSDETQYFGPGTRLLVL.

A remark on this clone: Sequence at one end of the junction differs from germline and may be a read error. The chain carries TRBV5-4 and TRBJ2-7; the D gene is possibly TRBD2 (6 bases). Germline V lookup: CDR1 SGHNT, CDR2 YYREEE (reference sequence). The CDR3 is made up of 14 amino acids. The CDR3 protein is CASSQDTGRREQYF. DNA for the CDR3: TGCGCCAGCAGCCAAGATACCGGGAGACGGGAGCAGTACTTC.

The chain employs TRBV5-1 and TRBJ2-2; D not resolved. CDR1 is SGHRS and CDR2 is YFSETQ in the germline V gene. This CDR3 has 14 amino acids. V was trimmed by 0 bases and J by 3 bases, leaving 6 bases between them. The CDR3 protein is CASSLVQYTGELFF. The CDR3 nucleotides are TGCGCCAGCAGCTTGGTCCAATACACCGGGGAGCTGTTTTTT.

Only one count was recorded for this clone. The J gene is TRBJ2-3, the V gene TRBV6-1, with a weak D call TRBD2 (6 bases). The CDR3 is 14 amino acids. CDR1 is MNHNS, CDR2 SASEGT, per germline. V lost 6 bases and J 3 bases, leaving 13 bases between the germline ends. The CDR3, as DNA: TGTGCCAGCAGGCCCGGGGGAGGAACAGATACGCAGTATTTT. This sequence encodes CASRPGGGTDTQYF.

V is TRBV7-9 and J is TRBJ1-1; D may be TRBD1 (6 bases). Trimming pared 4 bases from V and 1 base from J, leaving 16 bases between. This CDR3 comprises 16 residues. Germline V CDR1 and CDR2: SEHNR, FQNEAQ (reference sequence). CDR3 nucleotides: TGTGCCAGCAGCTGGCGGGGGCGGGGGGAGAACACTGAAGCTTTCTTT. Its translation is CASSWRGRGENTEAFF.

The J gene is TRBJ1-3, the V gene TRBV7-9, with 8 positions matching TRBD1. Germline V gives CDR1 SEHNR, CDR2 FQNEAQ (reference sequence). V shed 5 bases, J shed 7 bases, and the junction held 10 bases outside the gene matches. This CDR3 has 15 residues. The CDR3 nucleotides are TGTGCCAGCAGCCAGCCGGACAGGGACGGCAACACCATATATTTT. This encodes CASSQPDRDGNTIYF.

This chain joins TRBV28 and TRBJ1-5; unclear D gene. V was trimmed by 6 bases and J by 4 bases, leaving 19 bases between them. Per germline, CDR1 MDHEN and CDR2 SYDVKM. The CDR3 has 16 residues. The CDR3 sequence: CASSKLRSRSNQPQHF. Written as DNA, the CDR3 is TGTGCCAGCAGCAAACTGAGGTCACGAAGTAATCAGCCCCAGCATTTT. The entire variable domain, with the rest obtained from reference TRBV28 and TRBJ1-5, is as follows: DVKVTQSSRYLVKRTGEKVFLECVQDMDHENMFWYRQDPGLGLRLIYFSYDVKMKEKGDIPEGYSVSREKKERFSLILESASTNQTSMYLCASSKLRSRSNQPQHFGDGTRLSIL.

This clone was counted once. The chain couples TRBV6-5 to TRBJ1-2; D is uncertain. Germline V gene lookup returns CDR1 MNHEY and CDR2 SVGAGI. The CDR3 is 12 amino acids. V was cut by 6 bases and J by 8 bases, with 13 bases left in between. The CDR3 DNA reads as TGTGCCAGCAGCTCCGACTCCGAGGGCTACACCTTC. This encodes CASSSDSEGYTF.

V is TRBV6-5 and J is TRBJ1-1; no clear D. Germline V gene lookup returns CDR1 MNHEY and CDR2 SVGAGI. V dropped 0 bases and J dropped 1 base, with 6 bases sitting between them. The CDR3 is 14 amino acids. The CDR3 DNA is TGTGCCAGCAGTTACTCGAGGCAGAACACTGAAGCTTTCTTT. It translates to CASSYSRQNTEAFF.